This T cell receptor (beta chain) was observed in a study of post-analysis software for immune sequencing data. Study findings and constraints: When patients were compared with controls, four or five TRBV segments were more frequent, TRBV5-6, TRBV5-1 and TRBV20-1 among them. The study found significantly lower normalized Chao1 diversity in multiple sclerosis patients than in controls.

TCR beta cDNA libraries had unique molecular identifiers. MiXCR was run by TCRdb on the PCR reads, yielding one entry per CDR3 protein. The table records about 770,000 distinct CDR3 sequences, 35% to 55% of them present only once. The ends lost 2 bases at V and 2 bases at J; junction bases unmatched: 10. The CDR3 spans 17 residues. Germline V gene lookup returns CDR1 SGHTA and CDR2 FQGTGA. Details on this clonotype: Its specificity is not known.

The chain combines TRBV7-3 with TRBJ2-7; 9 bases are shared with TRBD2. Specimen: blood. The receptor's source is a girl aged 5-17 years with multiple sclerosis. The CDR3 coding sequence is TGTGCCAGCAGCTTAGACGAGGCGGCTAGCGGGGCCTACGAGCAGTACTTC. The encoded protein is CASSLDEAASGAYEQYF.